The source of this TCR beta chain is a study of cytomegalovirus exposure and HLA in healthy donors (TCRdb year 2017). Regarding the study in general: According to an earlier analysis of 550 to 750 of the donors, about 179 million T cells yielded roughly 100 million unique TCR beta sequences and roughly 280 Gb of sequence data. An early release that covered several hundred HLA-typed donors contained approximately 300 gigabases of sequencing data and tens of millions of unique TCR sequences. Among the roughly 430 genotyped donors, roughly 80% belonged to the genetic ancestry cluster associated with self-reported Caucasian donors. The study aimed to test whether cataloging public T cell receptors could reveal signatures of past pathogen exposure. The study profiled the T cell repertoires of fewer than 850 subjects by immunosequencing and related them to cytomegalovirus serostatus. In addition to the first cohort of 666 subjects, a separate validation cohort of approximately 110 different subjects was used. High-throughput TCR immunosequencing, statistical association of individual TCRs with disease status, and machine learning were combined to predict cytomegalovirus infection status. In a later analysis, previously published TCR beta repertoires from 550 to 700 donors were re-analyzed and high-resolution HLA genotyping was added so that TCR occurrence patterns could be studied. Rather than drawing on any new phenotypic data, the later analysis identified candidate immune exposures from TCR beta sequences and the way those sequences occurred across donors. In an earlier analysis of a few hundred of the donors, high-throughput TCR beta sequencing was used to judge whether each TCR beta V gene segment behaved as functional or pseudogenic. Alongside the repertoire data, information on donor age, sex, ethnicity and CMV serostatus was compiled. A later genetic analysis used genome-wide SNP genotypes for about 60% of the 666 donors, treating that subset as a discovery cohort. Every discovery cohort repertoire had been produced on one sequencing platform. HLA typing included class I and class II loci at four-digit resolution. The number of typed donors differed by locus: roughly 620-640 for A, B, C, DRB1 and DQB1; 522 for DQA1; fewer than 610 for DPA1; and about 470 for DPB1. Because of strong linkage in the cohort, roughly five DR-DQ haplotypes were treated as single units for association and clustering. On average, 235,054 unique TCR beta nucleotide sequences were sequenced per donor among 350 to 400 genotyped donors of the cohort, with roughly 18% of those sequences being non-productive. What the research found in general, with its limitations: A later analysis associated around 16,000 TCR beta sequences with specific HLA alleles at a false discovery rate of 0.05. Most TCR sequences were seen in very few donors, while some public TCRs were found in many individuals. Assigning TCR associations to individual alleles was difficult when HLA alleles, especially DR and DQ, strongly co-occurred. Because counts were too low, under 20 rarely observed V segments, including chromosome 9 orphons, were left out of the earlier analysis of a few hundred of the donors. According to a later analysis, parvovirus B19, influenza, CMV and Epstein-Barr virus appeared linked to several top co-occurrence clusters. Linkage disequilibrium might explain the correlated functional status among segregating V segments, but an unknown experimental factor could not be ruled out. This cohort had only TCR beta chains sequenced, and the lack of alpha or paired-chain data limited which features could be detected. Broadly in line with IMGT annotations, most TCR beta V segments showed up in productive rearrangements about 87% or about 30% of the time in an earlier analysis of under 700 of the donors. CMV serostatus was the only immune exposure information available for the cohort. A later analysis found that HLA-associated TCR beta chains were more clonally expanded and had lower generation probabilities than equally common non-associated chains. A total of 150 or so TCR beta chains were listed by the study as associated with cytomegalovirus. A group of highly shared sequence variants was considered likely to be a technical artifact of the sequencing pipeline. Presence/absence analyses assumed roughly uniform sequencing depth across donors, an assumption that may not hold. The classifier was reported to diagnose cytomegalovirus status with high specificity and sensitivity in both the original and validation cohorts. A later genetic analysis reported fewer N-insertions in productive TCRs among donors in an Asian-associated ancestry cluster than the roughly 620-donor mean. In a later genetic analysis, a missense DCLRE1C variant was associated with V-gene and J-gene trimming of TCR beta chains, and the association was replicated in an independent cohort. In a later analysis, most CMV-associated TCR beta chains were found to appear HLA-restricted, with HLA associations seemingly driven largely by CMV exposure. It was suggested by the authors that the approach could potentially be generalized to other disease states and immunological phenotypes. A further reported finding was that TCR beta sequences accurately predicted the HLA-A and HLA-B alleles for most subjects in the first cohort. Because some donors lacked HLA typing at each locus, the association tests relied only on the typed subset. In a later analysis, TCR association rates were found to vary across HLA loci, with the most associated TCRs seen for DRB1 alleles and the fewest for HLA-C alleles. In vitro tests confirmed that a few of the cytomegalovirus-associated TCR beta chains recognize cytomegalovirus antigens. Because the 87-base-pair reads could not distinguish some IMGT-functional V segments, including TRBV6-2 and TRBV6-3, those segments were excluded.

The germline V gene encodes CDR1 SQVTM and CDR2 ANQGSEA. The CDR3 goes from the cysteine to the phenylalanine over 11 residues. Here the CDR3 DNA is all that survives: 33 bases in frame from base 1. The junction shows trimming of 4 bases on V and 1 base on J, plus 5 bases between the germline ends. Receptor amplification or capture employed the immunoSEQ multiplex PCR assay. For the multiplex PCR, a mixture combining 60 forward primers for TCR Vbeta segments and 13 reverse primers for TCR Jbeta segments was used. A multiplex PCR assay on genomic DNA amplified the CDR3 region of rearranged TCR beta genes. On the Illumina HiSeq System, the amplified TCR beta libraries were sequenced as 87-base-pair reads. The paper's data handling went like this. A later analysis tallied 70 million to 100 million unique TCR beta chains across the 640 or so repertoires, and around 12 million of those chains were shared by two or more donors. To remove PCR and sequencing errors, raw reads were error-corrected and collapsed into unique sequences using a nearest-neighbor algorithm that merged closely related sequences. Alignment of CDR3 sequences to IMGT reference sequences was used to assign V, D and J gene segments. For a sequence to be retained, a match of at least six nucleotides was required to both a V gene segment and a J gene segment. Rearrangements were classified as productive when the CDR3 lacked stop codons and remained in frame with V and J, and all other rearrangements were classified as non-productive. CDR3 was defined by IMGT convention, running from the second conserved V-encoded cysteine to the conserved J-encoded phenylalanine. Sequences without an unambiguous match to a single V gene segment were excluded from the earlier analysis of approximately 600 of the donors. An earlier analysis of several hundred of the donors classified V segments as functional when productive rearrangements were above 56.7% and as segregating when the standard deviation between donors was above 5%. A statistical classification framework was built to diagnose cytomegalovirus status from the catalog of TCR beta chain sequences. In a later analysis, V and J genes were assigned by comparing TCR nucleotide sequences against IMGT/GENE-DB human TR gene sequences. In a later analysis, CDR3 sequences and most-parsimonious VDJ recombination scenarios were assigned using the TCRdist pipeline. In a later analysis, each TCR beta chain was defined by its CDR3 amino acid sequence together with its V-gene family, and reads lacking a unique V-gene family were excluded. A later analysis removed over 500 highly shared, low-generation-probability nucleotide sequences to deal with suspected cross-contamination and a sequencing artifact. For each public chain, a later analysis derived a clonal expansion index from normalized ranks of inferred template counts within each repertoire. In a later analysis, generation probabilities were computed with a VDJ recombination model fitted to out-of-frame rearrangements, and the resulting probabilities were checked against IGoR. Hypergeometric tests were used in a later analysis to score TCR-TCR, TCR-HLA and TCR-CMV co-occurrence, with a repertoire-size bias correction applied to the TCR pairs. False discovery rates were estimated in a later analysis by permuting HLA or CMV assignments 20 times. In a later analysis, co-occurring TCRs were grouped using DBSCAN, with TCRdist sequence similarity added in when clustering inside HLA-allele-positive subsets. Co-occurrence clustering excluded repertoires with fewer than 30,000 or more than 120,000 public chains, plus five with anomalous nucleotide sharing. The clones in this table, taken by TCRdb from immuneACCESS, are in-frame only. Not every clone is retained; where verified, under half of the shortfall comes from an unresolved V gene, and the cause of the rest is unknown. That table is the source of V, J and clone size, and D and trimming were worked out from the DNA. This sample is represented by 150,000 to 200,000 clones; approximately 88% of them were singletons. 0.85% of the sample belongs to the ten largest clones.

This clone has just a few counts. Which antigen it targets is not known. Base quality data are lacking; no much larger clone is found one base away. The cohort comprised several hundred healthy bone marrow donors. At the time of sampling, all cohort members were nominally healthy, though unrecorded immune exposures were likely present. The donor was CMV seronegative and belonged to the group of 352 seronegative cohort members. A peripheral blood sample was provided by each donor, and peripheral blood mononuclear cells were used for TCR beta sequencing. Genomic DNA extraction from the blood cell samples was performed with the Qiagen DNeasy Blood Extraction Kit.

This clonotype was obtained from a woman under 40 in good health and CMV-seronegative. Input material: PBMCs. The chain employs TRBV29-1 and TRBJ2-7; the D gene lacks a confident call. In nucleotide form, the sequence is TGCAGCGTTGGTCTTTCCTACGAGCAGTACTTC. Translated, it reads CSVGLSYEQYF.